This T cell receptor (beta chain) was found in a study of blood T cell repertoires in COVID-19. Trimming stripped 7 bases from V and 0 bases from J, with 12 bases between. Germline CDR1 is MDHEN and CDR2 is SYDVKM. The CDR3 runs 14 residues. TCRdb's table, derived via immunoSEQ multiplex PCR, lists solely in-frame clones and lacks some. Here the sample spans approximately 120,000 clones, 75% to 90% being singletons. This sequence was found in a woman aged 55-70 years with acute or convalescent COVID-19. This chain uses TRBV28 with TRBJ1-1; possible D gene TRBD1, 6 bases. The sequencing input was peripheral blood. CDR3 DNA sequence: TGTGCCAGCACCCTCGGGGGGCTGAACACTGAAGCTTTCTTT. It codes for CASTLGGLNTEAFF.